This passage covers 21 T cell receptor beta chains from one sample sequenced in a study of radiotherapy plus CTLA-4 blockade in lung cancer. Sequencing used immunoSEQ multiplex PCR; TCRdb keeps in-frame clones, though not all of them. The table includes about 45,000 clones, roughly four fifths detected once. The material was peripheral blood, obtained from a patient treated with radiotherapy plus ipilimumab. The receptors originated from a human donor with non-small cell lung cancer who had stable disease on radiotherapy plus ipilimumab.

This chain links TRBV5-1 with TRBJ2-7; no clear D gene. V lost 4 bases and J lost 2, with 16 bases in between. The CDR3 consists of 15 residues. Per the germline V gene, CDR1 is SGHRS and CDR2 is YFSETQ. In DNA, the CDR3 is TGCGCCAGCAGCGTTCAGGCCGCCCACCCCTACGAGCAGTACTTC. It is translated as CASSVQAAHPYEQYF.

The table lists this clone with a count of one. V and J are TRBV6-1 and TRBJ1-2; 7 bases map to TRBD1. CDR1 is MNHNS and CDR2 is SASEGT in the germline V gene. This CDR3 spans 14 amino acids. Trimming cost V 6 bases and J 5 bases; bases outside gene matches: 9. CDR3 amino acids: CASSLRDSLYGYTF. The CDR3 DNA is TGTGCCAGCAGCCTCCGGGACAGTTTATATGGCTACACCTTC.

This chain connects TRBV19 to TRBJ2-5; D gene uncertain. The V end was cut by 3 bases, the J end by 7 bases, with 12 bases between. CDR3 length equals 13 residues. Per germline, CDR1 LNHDA and CDR2 SQIVND (reference sequence). The CDR3 is CASSIQGLGTQYF. The DNA of the CDR3 is TGTGCCAGTAGTATCCAAGGCTTGGGGACCCAGTACTTC.

The chain links TRBV10-1 to TRBJ2-2; the D gene could be TRBD1 or TRBD2 (5 bases each). V shed 6 bases and J shed 3 bases, with 14 bases lying between them. Germline assignment: CDR1 WNHNN and CDR2 SYGVQD (reference sequence). The CDR3 has 15 residues. CDR3 in DNA: TGCGCCAGCAGGGCCTCGGGACGAGACACCGGGGAGCTGTTTTTT. This encodes CASRASGRDTGELFF.

The V gene is TRBV6-6, the J gene TRBJ1-1, with D possibly matching TRBD1 (5 bases). V gave up 2 bases and J gave up 8 bases, with 9 bases separating them. The CDR3 contains 12 residues. Germline loops: CDR1 MNHNY, CDR2 SVGAGI (reference sequence). CDR3 sequence reads: CASSYSGDEAFF. The DNA of the CDR3 is TGTGCCAGCAGTTACAGCGGGGACGAAGCTTTCTTT.

Notes on this clone: The same CDR3 is also encoded by other DNA sequences in this sample. The chain carries TRBV7-2 and TRBJ1-2; D might be TRBD1 (5 bases). Trimming stripped 3 bases from V and 5 bases from J, with 7 bases between. CDR3 length: 12 amino acids. Germline CDR1 is SGHTA and CDR2 is FQGNSA. CDR3 amino acids: CASSLGGYGYTF. The CDR3 DNA reads TGTGCCAGCAGCTTGGGGGGGTATGGCTACACCTTC.

V is TRBV6-1 and J is TRBJ2-1, with 10 bases fitting TRBD2. There are 15 residues in the CDR3. Trimming at V came to 7 bases and at J to 10 bases, leaving 13 bases not matched to a gene. Germline assignment: CDR1 MNHNS and CDR2 SASEGT. The CDR3 protein is CASTWGSGGAQEQFF. The CDR3 nucleotides are TGTGCCAGCACCTGGGGGAGCGGGGGGGCTCAAGAGCAGTTCTTC.

This chain uses TRBV5-1 with TRBJ1-4; D unclear. V gave up 9 bases and J gave up 5 bases, with 14 bases separating them. CDR1 SGHRS and CDR2 YFSETQ come from the germline V gene. There are 13 residues in the CDR3. Here the CDR3 reads CATRESLNEKLFF. CDR3 sequence (DNA): TGCGCCACGAGGGAGTCCCTAAATGAAAAACTGTTTTTT.

As for this clone: Germline is not matched at one junction end, which may reflect a read error. The chain combines TRBV6-5 with TRBJ1-4; tentatively, D is TRBD1 (5 bases). Per the germline V gene, CDR1 is MNHEY and CDR2 is SVGAGI. The CDR3 length is 15 residues. CDR3 in DNA: TGTGCCAGCAGTTACGCCGGGACCACTAGTGAAAAACTGTTTTTT. This codes for CASSYAGTTSEKLFF.

The chain employs TRBV6-6 and TRBJ1-4; 7 positions match TRBD1. Germline values: CDR1 MNHNY, CDR2 SVGAGI (reference sequence). V gave up 6 bases and J gave up 3 bases; unmatched junction bases: 7. The CDR3 covers 15 residues. The CDR3 sequence is CASRLDRDPNEKLFF. The CDR3 nucleotides are TGTGCCAGCAGACTTGACAGGGACCCTAATGAAAAACTGTTTTTT.

V is TRBV28 and J is TRBJ2-1; unclear D gene. The V gene lost 10 bases and the J gene lost 2 bases, with 12 bases spanning the gap. Germline V gene data show CDR1 as MDHEN and CDR2 as SYDVKM. The CDR3 length is 13 residues. CDR3 DNA: TGTGCCACCACTGGGCAGCCCTACAATGAGCAGTTCTTC. Protein: CATTGQPYNEQFF.

The J gene is TRBJ1-1, the V gene TRBV14, with D possibly TRBD1 on 5 matching bases. Trimming pared 0 bases from V and 1 base from J, leaving 12 bases between. The CDR3 is made up of 16 amino acids. CDR1 SGHDN and CDR2 FVKESK come from the germline V gene. For the CDR3, the DNA is TGTGCCAGCAGCCAAGAGAGGGGATGGAAGAACACTGAAGCTTTCTTT. Amino acid sequence: CASSQERGWKNTEAFF.

There are a few counts of this clone. V usage is TRBV6-5 and J usage is TRBJ1-5; weak D call: TRBD1 (5 bases). The CDR3 has 12 residues. Germline values: CDR1 MNHEY, CDR2 SVGAGI. With 10 bases removed from V and 2 bases from J, the gap between germline ends came to 9 bases. The CDR3 loop is CATRDGNQPQHF. The DNA for the CDR3 is TGTGCCACCCGGGACGGCAATCAGCCCCAGCATTTT.

In DNA, the CDR3 is TGTGCCAGCAGTGGGGGGACAGGAGCCTACGAGCAGTACGTC. It specifies CASSGGTGAYEQYV. This chain connects TRBV6-1 to TRBJ2-7; 8 positions agree with TRBD1. Germline V lookup: CDR1 MNHNS, CDR2 SASEGT. The CDR3 is 14 residues long. After removal of 4 bases from V and 2 bases from J, the junction contained 4 bases not matched to a gene.

The chain employs TRBV6-5 and TRBJ1-2; D call uncertain. CDR3 length equals 15 residues. Trimming cost V 1 base and J 1 base, with 10 bases left between them. The germline gives CDR1 MNHEY, CDR2 SVGAGI. DNA for the CDR3: TGTGCCAGCAGTTACTTCCTGACGGATAACTATGGCTACACCTTC. Translated: CASSYFLTDNYGYTF.

This sequence joins TRBV7-2 and TRBJ2-1; 8 nucleotides agree with TRBD1. V shed 0 bases and J 6 bases; nucleotides not matched to a gene: 4. CDR3 length equals 15 residues. Germline CDR1 reads SGHTA; CDR2 reads FQGNSA. The CDR3 protein is CASSLAWTGINEQFF. The CDR3 DNA follows: TGTGCCAGCAGCTTAGCATGGACAGGGATCAATGAGCAGTTCTTC.

This clone was observed once. The CDR3 DNA is TGTGCCATCACCCAGGGCCGTCGGAACTATGGCTACACCTTC. Translated, it gives CAITQGRRNYGYTF. The chain has TRBV10-3 and TRBJ1-2; TRBD1 is a possible D gene (5 bases). Looked up from germline, CDR1 is ENHRY and CDR2 is SYGVKD. This CDR3 has 14 residues. V was pared by 7 bases and J by 2 bases, with 14 bases between.

In this sample, this clone turned up a few times. The gene calls are TRBV4-3 and TRBJ1-2; TRBD1 matches at 8 bases. This CDR3 is 15 amino acids long. V lost 4 bases, J lost 6 bases, and 10 bases stayed unmatched. Germline CDR1 reads LGHNA; CDR2 reads YSLEER. The CDR3 sequence: CASSPMTGDSDGYTF. CDR3 in DNA: TGCGCCAGCAGCCCAATGACAGGGGATTCGGATGGCTACACCTTC.

This clone was seen a handful of times. This chain uses TRBV5-1 with TRBJ2-2, with TRBD1 identical over 7 bases. The J segment lost 1 base and the V segment lost 3 bases, leaving 3 bases of the junction unmatched. CDR3 length: 15 amino acids. The germline V gene has CDR1 SGHRS and CDR2 YFSETQ. The CDR3 region is CASSSRTGNTGELFF. The CDR3 DNA reads TGCGCCAGCAGCTCGCGGACAGGGAACACCGGGGAGCTGTTTTTT.

This chain uses TRBV5-1 with TRBJ2-3; either TRBD1 or TRBD2 may supply D (5 bases each). Germline CDR1 reads SGHRS; CDR2 reads YFSETQ. The CDR3 sequence is 14 residues long. Trimming removed 0 bases at V and 3 bases at J, with 8 bases between. The CDR3 loop reads CASSLGDGTDTQYF. The CDR3 DNA is TGCGCCAGCAGCTTGGGGGACGGGACAGATACGCAGTATTTT.

V and J are TRBV5-6 and TRBJ1-5; the match to TRBD1 covers 9 bases. This CDR3 has 15 residues. Looked up from germline, CDR1 is SGHDT and CDR2 is YYEEEE. Trimming at V came to 0 bases and at J to 4 bases, leaving 2 bases not matched to a gene. CDR3 residues: CASSLAGTGNQPQHF. CDR3 in DNA: TGTGCCAGCAGCTTGGCCGGGACAGGGAATCAGCCCCAGCATTTT.